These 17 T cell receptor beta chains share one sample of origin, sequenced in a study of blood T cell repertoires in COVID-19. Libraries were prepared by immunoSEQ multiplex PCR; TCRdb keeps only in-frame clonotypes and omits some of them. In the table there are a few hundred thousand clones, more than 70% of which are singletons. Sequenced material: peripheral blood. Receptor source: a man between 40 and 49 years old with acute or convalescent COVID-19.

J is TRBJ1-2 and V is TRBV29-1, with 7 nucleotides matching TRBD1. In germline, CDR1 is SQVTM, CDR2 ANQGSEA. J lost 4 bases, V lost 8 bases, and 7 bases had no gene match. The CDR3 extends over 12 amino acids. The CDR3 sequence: CSTGTELYGYTF. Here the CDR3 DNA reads TGCAGCACTGGGACAGAACTCTATGGCTACACCTTC.

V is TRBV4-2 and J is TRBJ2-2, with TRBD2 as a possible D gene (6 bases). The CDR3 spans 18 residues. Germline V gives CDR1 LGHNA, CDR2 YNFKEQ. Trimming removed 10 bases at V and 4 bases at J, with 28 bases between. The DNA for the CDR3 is TGTGCCACCCGCGGGGACCTCTTTCCAACGGAGACCACCGGGGAGCTGTTTTTT. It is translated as CATRGDLFPTETTGELFF.

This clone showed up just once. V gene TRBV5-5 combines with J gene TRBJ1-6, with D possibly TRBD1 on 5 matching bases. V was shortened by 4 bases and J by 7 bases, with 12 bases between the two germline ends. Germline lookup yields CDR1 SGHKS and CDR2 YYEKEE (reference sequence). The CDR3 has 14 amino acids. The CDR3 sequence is CASSPGWPNSPLHF. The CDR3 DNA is TGTGCCAGCAGCCCAGGGTGGCCGAATTCACCCCTCCACTTT.

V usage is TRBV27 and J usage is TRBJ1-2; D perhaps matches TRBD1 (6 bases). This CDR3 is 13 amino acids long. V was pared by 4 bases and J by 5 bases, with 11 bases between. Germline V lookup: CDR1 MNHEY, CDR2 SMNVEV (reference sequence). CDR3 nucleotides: TGTGCCAGCAGTTCTCCGGGACATTATGGCTACACCTTC. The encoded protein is CASSSPGHYGYTF.

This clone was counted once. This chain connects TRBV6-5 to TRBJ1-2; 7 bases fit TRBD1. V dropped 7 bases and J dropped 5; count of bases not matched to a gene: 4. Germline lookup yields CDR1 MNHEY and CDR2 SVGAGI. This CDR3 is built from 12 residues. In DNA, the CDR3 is TGTGCCAGCATGACGGGACAGTATGGCTACACCTTC. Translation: CASMTGQYGYTF.

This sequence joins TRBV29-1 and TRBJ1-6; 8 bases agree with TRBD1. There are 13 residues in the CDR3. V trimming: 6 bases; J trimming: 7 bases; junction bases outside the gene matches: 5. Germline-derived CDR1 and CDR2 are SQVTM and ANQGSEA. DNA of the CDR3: TGCAGCGTAGGGGACAGGCCGAATTCACCCCTCCACTTT. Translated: CSVGDRPNSPLHF. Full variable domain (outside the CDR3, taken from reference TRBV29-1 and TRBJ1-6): SAVISQKPSRDICQRGTSLTIQCQVDSQVTMMFWYRQQPGQSLTLIATANQGSEATYESGFVIDKFPISRPNLTFSTLTVSNMSPEDSSIYLCSVGDRPNSPLHFGNGTRLTVT.

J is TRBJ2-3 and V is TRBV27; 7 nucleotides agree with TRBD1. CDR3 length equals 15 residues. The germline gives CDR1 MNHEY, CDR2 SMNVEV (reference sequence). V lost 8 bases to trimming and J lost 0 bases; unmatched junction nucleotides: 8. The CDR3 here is CASSRQGPSTDTQYF. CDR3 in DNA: TGTGCCAGCTCAAGACAGGGACCTAGCACAGATACGCAGTATTTT.

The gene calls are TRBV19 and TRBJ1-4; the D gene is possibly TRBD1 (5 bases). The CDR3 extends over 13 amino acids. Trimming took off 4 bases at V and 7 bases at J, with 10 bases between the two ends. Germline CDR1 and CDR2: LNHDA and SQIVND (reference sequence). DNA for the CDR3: TGTGCCAGTAGTACCCGACAGACTGAAAAACTGTTTTTT. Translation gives CASSTRQTEKLFF.

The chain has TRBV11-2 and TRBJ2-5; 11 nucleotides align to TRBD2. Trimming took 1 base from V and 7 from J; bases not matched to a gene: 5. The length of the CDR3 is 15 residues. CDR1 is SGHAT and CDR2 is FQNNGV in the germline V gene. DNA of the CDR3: TGTGCCAGCAGCTTAGTACTAGCGGGGGTGTGGACCCAGTACTTC. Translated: CASSLVLAGVWTQYF.

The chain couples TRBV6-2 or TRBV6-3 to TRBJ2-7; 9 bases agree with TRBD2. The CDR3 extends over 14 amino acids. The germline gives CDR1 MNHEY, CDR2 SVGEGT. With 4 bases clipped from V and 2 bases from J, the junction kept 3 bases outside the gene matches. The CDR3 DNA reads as TGTGCCAGCAGTTTGCTAGCGGGACCCTACGAGCAGTACTTC. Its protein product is CASSLLAGPYEQYF.

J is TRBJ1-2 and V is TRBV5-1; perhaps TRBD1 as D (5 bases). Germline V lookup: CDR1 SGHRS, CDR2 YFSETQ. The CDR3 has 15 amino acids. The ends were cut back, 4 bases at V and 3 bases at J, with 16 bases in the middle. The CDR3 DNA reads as TGCGCCAGCAGCATCCGGGACTCCCAAGACTATGGCTACACCTTC. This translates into CASSIRDSQDYGYTF.

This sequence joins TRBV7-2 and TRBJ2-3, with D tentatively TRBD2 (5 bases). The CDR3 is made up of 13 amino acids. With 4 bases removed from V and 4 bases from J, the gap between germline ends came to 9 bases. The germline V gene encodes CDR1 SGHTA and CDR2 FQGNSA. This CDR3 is CASSSQLADTQYF. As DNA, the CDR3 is TGTGCCAGCAGCTCCCAACTAGCAGATACGCAGTATTTT.

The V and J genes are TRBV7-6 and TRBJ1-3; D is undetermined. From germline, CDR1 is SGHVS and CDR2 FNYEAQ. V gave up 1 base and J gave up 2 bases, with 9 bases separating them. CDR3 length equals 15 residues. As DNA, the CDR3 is TGTGCCAGCAGCTTAGGTGGCGGGACTGGAAACACCATATATTTT. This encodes CASSLGGGTGNTIYF.

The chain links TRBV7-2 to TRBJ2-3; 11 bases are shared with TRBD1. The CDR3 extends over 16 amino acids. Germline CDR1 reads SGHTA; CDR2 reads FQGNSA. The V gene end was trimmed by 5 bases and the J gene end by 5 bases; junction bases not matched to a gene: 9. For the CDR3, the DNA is TGTGCCAGCAGCGTCGGGACAGGGGGGGGGATAGATACGCAGTATTTT. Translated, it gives CASSVGTGGGIDTQYF.

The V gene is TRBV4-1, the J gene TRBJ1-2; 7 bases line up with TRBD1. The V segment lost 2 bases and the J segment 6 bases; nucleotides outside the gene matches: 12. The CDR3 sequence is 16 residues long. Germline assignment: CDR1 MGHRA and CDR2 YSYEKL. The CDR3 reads CASSQRGTQGIDGYTF. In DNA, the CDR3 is TGCGCCAGCAGCCAAAGGGGCACACAGGGGATTGATGGCTACACCTTC.

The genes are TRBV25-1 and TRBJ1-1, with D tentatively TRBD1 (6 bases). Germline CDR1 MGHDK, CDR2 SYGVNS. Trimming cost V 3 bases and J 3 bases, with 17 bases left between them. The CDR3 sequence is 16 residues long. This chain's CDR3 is CASSDVGGAGYTEAFF. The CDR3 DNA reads TGTGCCAGCAGTGACGTGGGGGGGGCAGGGTACACTGAAGCTTTCTTT.

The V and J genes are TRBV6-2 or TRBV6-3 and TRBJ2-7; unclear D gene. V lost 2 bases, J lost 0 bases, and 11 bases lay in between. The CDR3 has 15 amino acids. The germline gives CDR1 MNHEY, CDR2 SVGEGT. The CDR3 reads CASSYHRVASYEQYF. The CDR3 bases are TGTGCCAGCAGTTACCATCGGGTGGCCTCCTACGAGCAGTACTTC.